This TCR beta chain was documented in a study of cytomegalovirus exposure and HLA in healthy donors (dated by TCRdb to about 2017). About the full investigation: According to an earlier analysis of several hundred of the donors, 150 million to 200 million T cells yielded roughly 110 million unique TCR beta sequences and 276 Gb of sequence data. An early release that covered some 640 HLA-typed donors contained approximately 300 gigabases of sequencing data and about 84 million unique TCR sequences. Of the roughly 400 genotyped donors, roughly 85% fell in the genetic ancestry cluster associated with self-reported Caucasian donors. The study aimed to test whether cataloging public T cell receptors could reveal signatures of past pathogen exposure. The T cell repertoires of 550 to 850 subjects were profiled by immunosequencing and related to cytomegalovirus serostatus. Along with the approximately 650-subject first cohort, a separate validation cohort of over 90 different subjects was used. High-throughput TCR immunosequencing, statistical association of individual TCRs with disease status, and machine learning were combined to predict cytomegalovirus infection status. In a later analysis, previously published TCR beta repertoires from 550 to 750 donors were re-analyzed and high-resolution HLA genotyping was added so that TCR occurrence patterns could be studied. The later analysis used no new phenotypic data to find candidate immune exposures, relying instead on TCR beta sequences and their occurrence across donors. An earlier analysis of roughly 600 of the donors used high-throughput TCR beta sequencing to judge whether each TCR beta V gene segment behaved as functional or pseudogenic. Donor age, sex, ethnicity and CMV serostatus were compiled together with the repertoire data. Genome-wide SNP genotypes for about 55% of the roughly 670 donors were used in a later genetic analysis, which treated that subset as a discovery cohort. All discovery cohort repertoires had been generated using a single sequencing platform. HLA typing included class I and class II loci at four-digit resolution. The number of donors typed differed by locus, with about 629-640 for A, B, C, DRB1 and DQB1, around 560 for DQA1, nearly 610 for DPA1, and over 400 for DPB1. Several DR-DQ haplotypes were handled as single units for association and clustering, since linkage in the cohort was strong. Across some 400 genotyped donors of the cohort, an average of about 240,000 unique TCR beta nucleotide sequences per donor were sequenced, and roughly 20% of those sequences were non-productive. Summary of the overall study and its limitations: Because counts were too low, 15 to 20 rarely observed V segments, including chromosome 9 orphons, were left out of the earlier analysis of roughly 600 of the donors. In a later analysis, TCR association rates were found to vary across HLA loci, with the most associated TCRs seen for DRB1 alleles and the fewest for HLA-C alleles. The 87-base-pair reads could not distinguish some IMGT-functional V segments, including TRBV6-2 and TRBV6-3, so those segments were excluded. Compared with equally common non-associated chains, HLA-associated TCR beta chains in a later analysis were more clonally expanded and had lower generation probabilities. It was suggested by the authors that the approach could potentially be generalized to other disease states and immunological phenotypes. In a later analysis, most CMV-associated TCR beta chains were found to appear HLA-restricted, with HLA associations seemingly driven largely by CMV exposure. The sequencing pipeline was judged likely to have produced a cluster of highly shared sequence variants as a technical artifact. Strong co-occurrence of HLA alleles, especially DR and DQ, made assigning TCR associations to individual alleles difficult. Cytomegalovirus status was reported to be diagnosed by the classifier with high specificity and sensitivity in both the original and validation cohorts. A further reported finding was that TCR beta sequences accurately predicted the HLA-A and HLA-B alleles for most subjects in the first cohort. Because HLA typing was missing for some donors at each locus, association tests included only the typed subset. Linkage disequilibrium might explain the correlated functional status among segregating V segments, but an unknown experimental factor could not be ruled out. In a later analysis, several top co-occurrence clusters were reported to appear linked to parvovirus B19, influenza, CMV and Epstein-Barr virus. While some public TCRs were present in many individuals, most TCR sequences turned up only very rarely across donors. Only TCR beta chains were sequenced in this cohort, and the absence of alpha or paired-chain data limited detectable features. A later genetic analysis reported fewer N-insertions in productive TCRs among donors in an Asian-associated ancestry cluster than the roughly 700-donor mean. Presence/absence analyses assumed roughly uniform sequencing depth across donors, an assumption that may not hold. In an earlier analysis of approximately 590 of the donors, most TCR beta V segments appeared in productive rearrangements about 87% or about 30% of the time, broadly matching IMGT annotations. In vitro tests confirmed that three of the cytomegalovirus-associated TCR beta chains recognize cytomegalovirus antigens. In the study, approximately 160 TCR beta chains were listed as associated with cytomegalovirus. For the cohort, immune exposure information was limited to CMV serostatus. A later analysis associated around 16,000 TCR beta sequences with specific HLA alleles at a false discovery rate of 0.05. V-gene and J-gene trimming of TCR beta chains was associated with a missense DCLRE1C variant in a later genetic analysis, and the association was replicated in an independent cohort.

The cohort was made up of approximately 670 healthy bone marrow donors. Cohort members were all nominally healthy when sampled, although unrecorded immune exposures were likely present. The donor was CMV seropositive and belonged to the group of about 290 seropositive cohort members. A peripheral blood sample was provided by each donor, and peripheral blood mononuclear cells were used for TCR beta sequencing. Genomic DNA was extracted from the blood cell samples with the Qiagen DNeasy Blood Extraction Kit. The library was generated by the immunoSEQ multiplex PCR assay. A mixture of 60 forward primers for TCR Vbeta segments and 13 reverse primers for TCR Jbeta segments was used in the multiplex PCR. The CDR3 region of rearranged TCR beta genes was amplified from genomic DNA by a multiplex PCR assay. On the Illumina HiSeq System, the amplified TCR beta libraries were sequenced as 87-base-pair reads. The original pipeline was this. A later analysis tallied roughly 76 million unique TCR beta chains across the 550 to 850 repertoires, and about 10 million of those chains were shared by two or more donors. A nearest-neighbor algorithm error-corrected the raw reads and collapsed the reads into unique sequences, merging closely related sequences to remove PCR and sequencing errors. To assign V, D and J gene segments, CDR3 sequences were aligned to IMGT reference sequences. Each retained sequence needed at least a six-nucleotide match to both a V gene segment and a J gene segment. Rearrangements were classified as productive when the CDR3 lacked stop codons and remained in frame with V and J, and all other rearrangements were classified as non-productive. Following IMGT convention, CDR3 was defined as the stretch from the second conserved V-encoded cysteine to the conserved J-encoded phenylalanine. The earlier analysis of about 610 of the donors excluded sequences that lacked an unambiguous match to a single V gene segment. An earlier analysis of 500 to 600 of the donors classified V segments as functional when productive rearrangements were above 56.7% and as segregating when the standard deviation between donors was above 5%. A statistical classification framework was built to diagnose cytomegalovirus status from the catalog of TCR beta chain sequences. V and J gene assignment, in a later analysis, came from comparing TCR nucleotide sequences with IMGT/GENE-DB human TR gene sequences. The TCRdist pipeline was used in a later analysis to assign CDR3 sequences and most-parsimonious VDJ recombination scenarios. In a later analysis, each TCR beta chain was defined by its CDR3 amino acid sequence together with its V-gene family, and reads without a unique V-gene family were excluded. In a later analysis, around 600 highly shared, low-generation-probability nucleotide sequences were removed to address suspected cross-contamination and a sequencing artifact. In a later analysis, a clonal expansion index for each public chain was calculated from normalized within-repertoire ranks of inferred template counts. A later analysis computed generation probabilities with a VDJ recombination model fitted to out-of-frame rearrangements, and checked the results against IGoR. A later analysis scored TCR-TCR, TCR-HLA and TCR-CMV co-occurrence with hypergeometric tests, applying a repertoire-size bias correction to TCR pairs. False discovery rates were estimated in a later analysis by permuting HLA or CMV assignments 20 times. A later analysis grouped co-occurring TCRs with DBSCAN, adding TCRdist sequence similarity when clustering within HLA-allele-positive subsets. For co-occurrence clustering, repertoires with fewer than 30,000 or more than 120,000 public chains were excluded, along with 4 to 6 repertoires with anomalous nucleotide sharing. The immuneACCESS repertoire file appears here via TCRdb, limited to in-frame rearrangements. These files lack a portion of the clones; in checked studies, under half of the deficit traces to unresolved V genes, and the cause of the others is not known. V, J and clone size reflect that table, while D and trimming were determined from the DNA. The sample records about 140,000 clones, about 9.1% of which are singletons. The ten biggest clones cover roughly 7% of the sample.

This clone has only a few counts. Its antigen remains unidentified. Base qualities were left out, and no much larger clone turns up one base away. The sample holds other DNA sequences that translate to the same CDR3. CDR3 length: 16 amino acids, cysteine to phenylalanine. CDR3 DNA is the only sequence kept; it has 48 bases, read in frame from the first base. CDR1 and CDR2 are read off the germline V gene as SGHDN and FVKESK. Trimming removed 1 base from V and 5 bases from J; the gene matches leave 6 bases unexplained. Sequenced sample: PBMCs. The clonotype originates from a woman in her thirties or forties in good health and CMV-seropositive. This sequence uses TRBV14 and TRBJ2-1; TRBD1 matches 9 bases in the middle. The DNA is TGTGCCAGCAGCCAAGTGCCGGGACAGGGAGACAATGAGCAGTTCTTC. This yields the protein CASSQVPGQGDNEQFF.